This T cell receptor (beta chain) was recovered during a study of cytomegalovirus exposure and HLA in healthy donors. General observations from the study: In presence/absence analyses, roughly uniform sequencing depth across donors was assumed. Reports showed the classifier diagnosing cytomegalovirus status with high specificity and sensitivity. Cytomegalovirus association was assigned to around 150 TCR beta chains. A link between a missense DCLRE1C variant and TCR beta V- and J-gene trimming emerged from a later analysis.

The PCR contained 60 Vbeta and 13 Jbeta primers. The protocol was immunoSEQ multiplex PCR, while the TCRdb copy is restricted to in-frame clones and leaves out a portion. Its table lists more than 140,000 clones. Germline loops: CDR1 LNHDA, CDR2 SQIVND (reference sequence). CDR3 length equals 15 residues. V was clipped by 6 bases and J by 5 bases; unmatched bases: 10. A note on this clone: Its antigen is not known.

Sequencing was performed on PBMCs. This TCR was recovered from a woman aged 18-30 years in good health and CMV-seronegative. V and J are TRBV19 and TRBJ1-5, with TRBD1 matching over 7 bases. CDR3 nucleotides: TGTGCCAGTAGCCCGAGACAGGGCCAGGATCAGCCCCAGCATTTT. Translation gives CASSPRQGQDQPQHF.